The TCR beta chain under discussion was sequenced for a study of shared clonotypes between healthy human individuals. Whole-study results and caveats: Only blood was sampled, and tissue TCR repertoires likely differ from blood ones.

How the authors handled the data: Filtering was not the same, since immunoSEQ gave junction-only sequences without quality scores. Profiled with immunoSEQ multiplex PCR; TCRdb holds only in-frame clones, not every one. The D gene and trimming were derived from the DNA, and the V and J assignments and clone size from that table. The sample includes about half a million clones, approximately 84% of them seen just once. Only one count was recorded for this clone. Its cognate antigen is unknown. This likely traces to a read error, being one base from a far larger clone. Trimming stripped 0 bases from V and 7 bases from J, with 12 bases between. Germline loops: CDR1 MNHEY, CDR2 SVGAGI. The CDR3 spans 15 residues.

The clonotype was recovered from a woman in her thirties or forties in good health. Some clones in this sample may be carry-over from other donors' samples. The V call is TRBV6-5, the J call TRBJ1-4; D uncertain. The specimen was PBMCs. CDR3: CASSYSRQDLEKLFF. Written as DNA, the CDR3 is TGTGCCAGCAGTTACTCTCGGCAGGACCTTGAAAAACTGTTTTTT.